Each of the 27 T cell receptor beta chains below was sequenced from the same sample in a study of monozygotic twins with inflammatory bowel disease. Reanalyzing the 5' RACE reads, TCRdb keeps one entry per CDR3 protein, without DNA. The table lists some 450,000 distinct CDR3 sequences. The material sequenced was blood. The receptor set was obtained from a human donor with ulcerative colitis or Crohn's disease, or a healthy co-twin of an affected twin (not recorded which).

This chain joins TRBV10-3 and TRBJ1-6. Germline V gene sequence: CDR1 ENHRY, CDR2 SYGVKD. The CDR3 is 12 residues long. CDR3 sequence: CAISESTGPLHF.

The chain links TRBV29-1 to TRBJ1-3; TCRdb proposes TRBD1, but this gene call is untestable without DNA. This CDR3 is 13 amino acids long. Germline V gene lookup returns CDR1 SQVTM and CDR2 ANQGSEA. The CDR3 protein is CSVELRVGNTIYF.

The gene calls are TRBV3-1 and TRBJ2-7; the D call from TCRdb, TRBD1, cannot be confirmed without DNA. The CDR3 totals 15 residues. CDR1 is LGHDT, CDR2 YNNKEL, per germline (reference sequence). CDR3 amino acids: CASSLLGHGFYEQYF.

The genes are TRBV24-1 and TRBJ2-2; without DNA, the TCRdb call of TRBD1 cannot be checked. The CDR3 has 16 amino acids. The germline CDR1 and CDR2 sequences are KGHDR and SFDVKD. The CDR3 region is CATSDSDRGGAGELFF.

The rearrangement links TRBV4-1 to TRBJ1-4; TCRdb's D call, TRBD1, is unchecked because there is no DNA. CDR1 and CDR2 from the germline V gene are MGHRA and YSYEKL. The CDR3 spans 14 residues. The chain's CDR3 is CASSQKGSNEKLFF.

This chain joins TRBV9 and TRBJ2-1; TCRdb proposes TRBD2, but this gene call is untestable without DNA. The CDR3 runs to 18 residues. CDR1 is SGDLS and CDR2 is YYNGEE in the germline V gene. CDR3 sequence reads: CASSAGVAGMSSYNEQFF.

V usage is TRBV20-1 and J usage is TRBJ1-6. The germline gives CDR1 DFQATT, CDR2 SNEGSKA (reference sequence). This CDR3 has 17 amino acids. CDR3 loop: CSAKDDSRSSYNSPLHF.

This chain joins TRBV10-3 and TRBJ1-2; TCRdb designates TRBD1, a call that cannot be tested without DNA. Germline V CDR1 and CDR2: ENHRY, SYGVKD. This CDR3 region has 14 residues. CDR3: CAISASIGANGYTF.

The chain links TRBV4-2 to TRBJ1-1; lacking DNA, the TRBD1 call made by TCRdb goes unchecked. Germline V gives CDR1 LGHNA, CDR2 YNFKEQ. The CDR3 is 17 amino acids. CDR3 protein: CASSRRIEGRGNTEAFF.

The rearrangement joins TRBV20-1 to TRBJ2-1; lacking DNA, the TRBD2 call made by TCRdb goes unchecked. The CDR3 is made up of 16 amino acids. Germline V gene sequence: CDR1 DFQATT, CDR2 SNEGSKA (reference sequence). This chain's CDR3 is CSARVAGSVSYNEQFF.

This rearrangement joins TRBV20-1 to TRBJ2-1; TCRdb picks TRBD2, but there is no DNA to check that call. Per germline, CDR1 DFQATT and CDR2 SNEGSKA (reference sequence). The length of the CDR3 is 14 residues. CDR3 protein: CSAVAGLPHNEQFF.

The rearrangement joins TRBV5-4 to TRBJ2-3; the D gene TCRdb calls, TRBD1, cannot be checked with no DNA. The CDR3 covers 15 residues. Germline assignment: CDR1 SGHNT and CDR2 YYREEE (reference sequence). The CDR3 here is CASSSTRGSTDTQYF.

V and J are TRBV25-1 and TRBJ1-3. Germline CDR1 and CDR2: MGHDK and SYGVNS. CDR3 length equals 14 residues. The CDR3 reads CASSLNAAGNTIYF.

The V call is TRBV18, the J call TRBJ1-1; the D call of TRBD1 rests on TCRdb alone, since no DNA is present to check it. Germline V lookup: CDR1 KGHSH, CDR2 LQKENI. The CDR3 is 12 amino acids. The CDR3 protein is CASSSKGTEAFF.

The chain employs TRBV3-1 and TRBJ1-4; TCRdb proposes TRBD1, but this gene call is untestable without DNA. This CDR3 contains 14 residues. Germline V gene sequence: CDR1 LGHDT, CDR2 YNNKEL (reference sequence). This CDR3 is CASSSRDRVEKLFF.

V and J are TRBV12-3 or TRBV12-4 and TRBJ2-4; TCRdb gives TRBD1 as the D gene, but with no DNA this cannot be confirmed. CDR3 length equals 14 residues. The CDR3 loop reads CASVPEIAKNIQYF.

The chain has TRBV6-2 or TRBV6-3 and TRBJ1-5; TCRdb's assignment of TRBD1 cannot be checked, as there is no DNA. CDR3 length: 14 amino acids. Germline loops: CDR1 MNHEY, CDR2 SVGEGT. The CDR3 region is CASSYSMGGSPQHF.

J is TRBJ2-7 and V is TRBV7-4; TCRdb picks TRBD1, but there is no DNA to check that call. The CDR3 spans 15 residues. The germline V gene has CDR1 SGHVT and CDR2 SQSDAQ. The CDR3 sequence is CASTPGGRGSYEQYF.

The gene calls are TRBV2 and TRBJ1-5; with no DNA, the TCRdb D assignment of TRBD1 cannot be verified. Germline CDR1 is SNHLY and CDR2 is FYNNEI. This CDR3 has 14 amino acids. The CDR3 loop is CASSDRESNQPQHF.

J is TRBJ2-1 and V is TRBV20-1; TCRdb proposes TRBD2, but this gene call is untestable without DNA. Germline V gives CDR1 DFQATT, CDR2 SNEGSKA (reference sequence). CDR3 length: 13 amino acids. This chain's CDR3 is CSARILAGGEQFF.

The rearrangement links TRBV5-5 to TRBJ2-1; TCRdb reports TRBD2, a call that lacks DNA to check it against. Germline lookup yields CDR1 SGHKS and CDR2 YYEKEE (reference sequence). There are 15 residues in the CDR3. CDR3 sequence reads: CASRGGGWAYNEQFF.

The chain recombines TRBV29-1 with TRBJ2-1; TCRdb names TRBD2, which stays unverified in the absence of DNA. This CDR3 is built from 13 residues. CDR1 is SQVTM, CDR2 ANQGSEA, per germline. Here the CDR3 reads CSVAGTSQGEQFF.

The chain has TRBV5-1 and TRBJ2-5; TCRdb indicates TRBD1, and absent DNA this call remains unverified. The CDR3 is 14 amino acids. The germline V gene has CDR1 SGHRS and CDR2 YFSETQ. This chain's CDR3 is CASSSQVPQETQYF.

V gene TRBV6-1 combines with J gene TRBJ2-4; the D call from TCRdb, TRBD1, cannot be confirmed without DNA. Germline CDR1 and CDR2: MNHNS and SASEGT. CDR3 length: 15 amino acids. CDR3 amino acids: CASSELGQMKNIQYF.

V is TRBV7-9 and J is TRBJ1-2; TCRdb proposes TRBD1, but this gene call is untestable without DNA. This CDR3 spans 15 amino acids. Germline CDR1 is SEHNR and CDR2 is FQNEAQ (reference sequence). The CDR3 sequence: CASRPQGMSNYGHTF.

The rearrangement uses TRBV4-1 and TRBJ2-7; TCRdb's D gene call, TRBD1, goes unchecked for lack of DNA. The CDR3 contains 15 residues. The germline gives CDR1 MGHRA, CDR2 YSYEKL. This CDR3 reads CASSQDRDPDLRQYF.

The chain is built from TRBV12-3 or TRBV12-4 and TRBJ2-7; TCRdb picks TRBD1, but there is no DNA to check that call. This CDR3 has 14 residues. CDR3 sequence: CASSFRTGLYEQYF.